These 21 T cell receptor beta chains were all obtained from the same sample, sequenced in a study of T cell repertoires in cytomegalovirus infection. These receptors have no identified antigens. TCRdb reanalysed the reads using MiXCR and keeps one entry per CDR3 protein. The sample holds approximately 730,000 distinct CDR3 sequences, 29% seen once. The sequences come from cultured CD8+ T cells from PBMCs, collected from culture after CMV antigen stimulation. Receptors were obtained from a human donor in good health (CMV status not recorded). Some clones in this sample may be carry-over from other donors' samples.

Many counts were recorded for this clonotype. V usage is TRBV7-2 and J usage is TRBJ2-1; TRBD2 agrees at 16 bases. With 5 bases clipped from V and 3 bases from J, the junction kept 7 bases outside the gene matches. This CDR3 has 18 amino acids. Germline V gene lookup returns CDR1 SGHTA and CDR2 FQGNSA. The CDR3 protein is CASSQGLAGGRFYNEQFF. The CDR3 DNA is TGTGCCAGCAGCCAGGGACTAGCGGGGGGGCGTTTCTACAATGAGCAGTTCTTC.

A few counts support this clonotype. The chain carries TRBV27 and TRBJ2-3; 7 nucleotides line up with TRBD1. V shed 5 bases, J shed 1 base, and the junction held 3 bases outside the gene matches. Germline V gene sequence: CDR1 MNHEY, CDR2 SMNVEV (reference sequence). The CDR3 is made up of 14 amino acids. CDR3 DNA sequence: TGTGCCAGCAGTAGACAGGGTGGCACAGATACGCAGTATTTT. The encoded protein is CASSRQGGTDTQYF.

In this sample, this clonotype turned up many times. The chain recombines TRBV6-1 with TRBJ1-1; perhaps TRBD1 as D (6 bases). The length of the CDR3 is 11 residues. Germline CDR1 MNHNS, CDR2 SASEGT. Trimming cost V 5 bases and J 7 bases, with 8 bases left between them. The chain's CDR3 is CASSWTVEAFF. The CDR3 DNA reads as TGTGCCAGCAGTTGGACAGTTGAAGCTTTCTTT.

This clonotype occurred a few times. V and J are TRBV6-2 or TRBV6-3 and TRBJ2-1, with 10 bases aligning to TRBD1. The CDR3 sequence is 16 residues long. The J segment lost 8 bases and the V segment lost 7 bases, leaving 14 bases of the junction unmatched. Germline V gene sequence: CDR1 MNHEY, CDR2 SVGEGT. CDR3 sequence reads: CASTPRSRDRGHEQFF. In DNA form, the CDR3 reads TGTGCCAGCACCCCGCGAAGCCGGGACAGGGGCCATGAGCAGTTCTTC.

The chain's CDR3 is CASSSDTSYEQYF. The CDR3 bases are TGTGCCAGCAGTTCCGACACATCCTACGAGCAGTACTTC. The genes are TRBV27 and TRBJ2-7; no clear D gene. V lost 4 bases and J lost 1, with 8 bases in between. Germline V CDR1 and CDR2: MNHEY, SMNVEV (reference sequence). CDR3 length: 13 amino acids.

For the CDR3, the DNA is TGTGCCAGCAGTGAATGGACAGGTCCGGGCAATGAGCAGTTCTTC. Its protein is CASSEWTGPGNEQFF. The chain recombines TRBV6-1 with TRBJ2-1, with 7 bases that match TRBD1. CDR1 is MNHNS, CDR2 SASEGT, per germline. Trimming cost V 2 bases and J 6 bases; bases outside gene matches: 7. CDR3 length: 15 amino acids.

CDR3 coding DNA: TGCGCCAGCAGCTTGTGGCAGGACCAAGAGACCCAGTACTTC. This encodes CASSLWQDQETQYF. V and J are TRBV5-1 and TRBJ2-5; D is uncertain. Germline V lookup: CDR1 SGHRS, CDR2 YFSETQ. V lost 1 base and J 0 bases, leaving 7 bases between the germline ends. This CDR3 is built from 14 residues.

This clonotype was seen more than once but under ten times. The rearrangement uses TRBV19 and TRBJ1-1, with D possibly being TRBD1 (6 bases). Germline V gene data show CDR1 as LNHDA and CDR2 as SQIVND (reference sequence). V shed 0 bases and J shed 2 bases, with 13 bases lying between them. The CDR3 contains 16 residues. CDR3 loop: CASSIDGTGRNTEAFF. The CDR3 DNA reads TGTGCCAGTAGTATAGATGGAACAGGGAGAAACACTGAAGCTTTCTTT.

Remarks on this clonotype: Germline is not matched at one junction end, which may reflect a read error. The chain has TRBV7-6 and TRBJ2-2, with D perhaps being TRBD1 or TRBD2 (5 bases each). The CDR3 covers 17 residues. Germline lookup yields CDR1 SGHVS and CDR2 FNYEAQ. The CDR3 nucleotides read TGTGCCAGCAGCCTAGCCTTTGTGGGGGCGAACACCGGGGAGCTGTTTTTT. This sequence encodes CASSLAFVGANTGELFF.

DNA of the CDR3: TGTGCCAGCAGCTTCCGGACAGGGTTGGGCAATCAGCCCCAGCATTTT. This codes for CASSFRTGLGNQPQHF. This chain links TRBV5-6 with TRBJ1-5, with 8 nucleotides matching TRBD1. The CDR3 extends over 16 amino acids. V was pared by 2 bases and J by 2 bases, with 6 bases of the junction left unmatched. CDR1 is SGHDT and CDR2 is YYEEEE in the germline V gene.

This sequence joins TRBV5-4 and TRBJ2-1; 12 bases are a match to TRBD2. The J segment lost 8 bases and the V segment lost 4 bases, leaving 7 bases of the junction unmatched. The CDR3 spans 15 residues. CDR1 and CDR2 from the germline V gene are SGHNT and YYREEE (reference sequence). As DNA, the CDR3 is TGTGCCAGCAGCACCGGGACTAGCGGGTATGATGAGCAGTTCTTC. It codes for CASSTGTSGYDEQFF.

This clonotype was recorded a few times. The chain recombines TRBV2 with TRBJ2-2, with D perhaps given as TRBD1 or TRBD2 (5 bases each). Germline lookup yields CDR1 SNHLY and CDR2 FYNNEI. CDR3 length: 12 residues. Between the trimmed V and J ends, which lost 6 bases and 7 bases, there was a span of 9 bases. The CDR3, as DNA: TGTGCCAGCAGGGGGACCATCGGGGAGCTGTTTTTT. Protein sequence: CASRGTIGELFF.

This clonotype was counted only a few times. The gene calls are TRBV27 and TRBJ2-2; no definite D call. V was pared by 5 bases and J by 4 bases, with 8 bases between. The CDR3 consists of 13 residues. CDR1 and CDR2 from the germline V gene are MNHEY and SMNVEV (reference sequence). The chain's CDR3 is CASSLHVTGELFF. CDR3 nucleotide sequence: TGTGCCAGCAGTCTTCACGTCACCGGGGAGCTGTTTTTT.

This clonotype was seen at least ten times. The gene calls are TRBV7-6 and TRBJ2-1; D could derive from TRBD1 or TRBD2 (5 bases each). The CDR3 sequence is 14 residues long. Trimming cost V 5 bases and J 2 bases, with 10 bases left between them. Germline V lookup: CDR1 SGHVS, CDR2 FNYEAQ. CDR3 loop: CASSPPGPYNEQFF. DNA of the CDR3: TGTGCCAGCAGCCCACCGGGACCCTACAATGAGCAGTTCTTC.

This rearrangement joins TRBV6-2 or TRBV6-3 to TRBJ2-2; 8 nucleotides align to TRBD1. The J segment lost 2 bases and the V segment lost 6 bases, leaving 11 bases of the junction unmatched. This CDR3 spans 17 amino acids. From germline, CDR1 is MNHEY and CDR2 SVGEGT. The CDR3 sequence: CASSGPSGQANTGELFF. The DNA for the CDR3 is TGTGCCAGCAGCGGACCTTCGGGACAGGCTAACACCGGGGAGCTGTTTTTT.

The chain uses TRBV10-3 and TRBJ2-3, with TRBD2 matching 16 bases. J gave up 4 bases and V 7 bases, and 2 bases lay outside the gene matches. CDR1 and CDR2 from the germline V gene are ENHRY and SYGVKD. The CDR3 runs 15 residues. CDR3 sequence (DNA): TGTGCCATCACTGGGACTAGCGGGGGGGCAGATACGCAGTATTTT. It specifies CAITGTSGGADTQYF.

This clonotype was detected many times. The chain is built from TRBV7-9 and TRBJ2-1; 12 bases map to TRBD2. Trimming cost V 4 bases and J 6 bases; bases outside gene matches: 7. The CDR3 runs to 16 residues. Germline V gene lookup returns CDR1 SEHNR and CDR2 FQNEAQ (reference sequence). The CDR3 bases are TGTGCCAGCAGCTCTAGCGGGGGGGCTGGGTTCAATGAGCAGTTCTTC. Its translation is CASSSSGGAGFNEQFF.

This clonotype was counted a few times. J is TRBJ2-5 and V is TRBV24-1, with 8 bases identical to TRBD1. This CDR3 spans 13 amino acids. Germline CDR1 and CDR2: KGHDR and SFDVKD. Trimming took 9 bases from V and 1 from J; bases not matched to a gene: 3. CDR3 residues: CATATGGQETQYF. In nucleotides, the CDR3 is TGTGCCACCGCTACAGGGGGCCAAGAGACCCAGTACTTC.

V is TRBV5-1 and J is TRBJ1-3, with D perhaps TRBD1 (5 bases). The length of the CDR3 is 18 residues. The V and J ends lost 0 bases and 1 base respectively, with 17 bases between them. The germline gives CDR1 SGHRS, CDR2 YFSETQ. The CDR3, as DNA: TGCGCCAGCAGCTTGGCTGGGGGAGTTATCCTTTCTGGAAACACCATATATTTT. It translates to CASSLAGGVILSGNTIYF.

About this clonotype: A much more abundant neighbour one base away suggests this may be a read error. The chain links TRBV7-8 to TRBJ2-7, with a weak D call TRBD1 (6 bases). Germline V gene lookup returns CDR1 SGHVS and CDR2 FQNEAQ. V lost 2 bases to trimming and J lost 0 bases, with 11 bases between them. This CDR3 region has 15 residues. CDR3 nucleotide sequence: TGTGCCAGCAGCTTATCCAAGGGGGTCTCCTACGAGCAGTACTTC. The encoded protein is CASSLSKGVSYEQYF.

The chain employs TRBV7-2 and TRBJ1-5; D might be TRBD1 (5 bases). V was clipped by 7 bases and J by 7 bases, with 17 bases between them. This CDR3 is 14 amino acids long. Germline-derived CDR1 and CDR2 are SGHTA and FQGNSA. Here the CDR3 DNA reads TGTGCCAGCAACCACGGAGGGGTGGGGCAGCCCCAGCATTTT. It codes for CASNHGGVGQPQHF.